Listed here is a single T cell receptor (beta chain). The sample originates from a study of cytomegalovirus exposure and HLA in healthy donors. The wider study: Earlier, 150 million to 200 million T cells were analyzed, and about 120 million unique TCR beta sequences were found among them.

CDR3 length: 13 amino acids. Trimming removed 6 bases from V and 0 bases from J; junction bases left unmatched: 1. The germline V gene encodes CDR1 WNHNN and CDR2 SYGVQD (reference sequence). With 60 Vbeta and 13 Jbeta primers, the PCR was carried out. Data came from immunoSEQ multiplex PCR; TCRdb stores just in-frame clones and leaves some out. The data contain roughly 130,000 clones, about three quarters of them singletons. This chain links TRBV10-1 with TRBJ1-1; 7 bases agree with TRBD1. Material for sequencing was PBMCs. The receptor was isolated from a man aged 35 to 55 in good health and CMV-seropositive. CDR3 protein: CASRTGLNTEAFF. CDR3 nucleotide sequence: TGCGCCAGCAGGACAGGGTTGAACACTGAAGCTTTCTTT.